This entry describes one T cell receptor beta chain. Its antigen is not known. The method was immunoSEQ multiplex PCR; TCRdb's version includes in-frame clones alone and lacks a portion of them. The data contain approximately 70,000 clones, approximately 83% of them singletons. The V end was cut by 1 base, the J end by 0 bases, with 10 bases between. Germline CDR1 MDHEN, CDR2 SYDVKM. The CDR3 spans 16 residues. The data are from a study of a mutant IDH1 vaccine in newly diagnosed glioma. Overall study results and limits: The authors found pseudoprogression apparently unrelated to changes in top peripheral T cell clonotypes.

Time point: baseline, week 1 (first vaccination visit). Treatment defined: pre-vaccination baseline after standard-of-care therapy. Each astrocytoma in the donors was new, WHO grade 3 or 4, IDH1-mutant and ATRX-lost. The origin of this receptor is a man aged 25-45 years with glioma. The specimen was PBMCs, collected from a glioma patient treated with radiotherapy, temozolomide or both. The rearrangement joins TRBV28 to TRBJ1-3, with D unresolved. CDR3 DNA sequence: TGTGCCAGCAGTTTATTCGGCGGGAGCTCTGGAAACACCATATATTTT. Protein: CASSLFGGSSGNTIYF.